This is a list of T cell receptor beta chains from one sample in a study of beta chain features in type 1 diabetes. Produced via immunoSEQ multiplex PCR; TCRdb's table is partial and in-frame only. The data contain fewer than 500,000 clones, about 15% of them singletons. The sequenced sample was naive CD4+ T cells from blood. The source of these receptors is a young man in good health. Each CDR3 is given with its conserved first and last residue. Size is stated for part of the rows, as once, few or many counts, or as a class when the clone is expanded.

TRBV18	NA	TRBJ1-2	CASSRNYGYTF
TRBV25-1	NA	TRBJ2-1	CASSELGAGGPSNEQFF
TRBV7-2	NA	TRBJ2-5	CASRLRPSGGNGETQYF
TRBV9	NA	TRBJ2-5	CASSERAGSGETQYF
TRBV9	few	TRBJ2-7	CASSPRLGGYEQYF
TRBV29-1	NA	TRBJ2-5	CSVGDRGRETQYF
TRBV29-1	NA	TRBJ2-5	CSVERVRAETQYF
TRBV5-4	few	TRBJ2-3	CASSPTSGRGTDTQYF
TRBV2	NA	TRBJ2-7	CASSENLLALGSYEQYF
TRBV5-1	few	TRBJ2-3	CASSLAVGAGEVDTQYF
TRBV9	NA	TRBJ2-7	CASSVVGGEQYF
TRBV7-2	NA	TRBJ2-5	CASSNLAGTLQETQYF
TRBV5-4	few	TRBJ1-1	CASSPSRRALGTEAFF
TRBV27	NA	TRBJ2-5	CASSSSTEPGEETQYF
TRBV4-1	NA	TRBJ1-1	CASKVGPWNTEAFF
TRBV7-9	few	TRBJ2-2	CASSFGTDTGELFF
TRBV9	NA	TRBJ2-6	CASSVLASSAGALSGANVLTF
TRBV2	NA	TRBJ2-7	CASRLRGQYEQYF
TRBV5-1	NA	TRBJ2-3	CASSLDRGETDTQYF
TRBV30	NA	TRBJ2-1	CAWNNGAGFVYNEQFF
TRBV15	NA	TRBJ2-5	CATSRLAEETQYF
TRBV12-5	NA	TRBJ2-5	CASALAVAAQYF
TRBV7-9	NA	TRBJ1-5	CASRITTALYSNQPQHF
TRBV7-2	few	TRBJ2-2	CASSLATAGTSTGELFF
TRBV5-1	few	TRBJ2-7	CASKRQDNYEQYF
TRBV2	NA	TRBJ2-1	CASSWVNEQFF
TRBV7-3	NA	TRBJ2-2	CASSLGASGNTGELFF
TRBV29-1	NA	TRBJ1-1	CSVEVRGNYTEAFF
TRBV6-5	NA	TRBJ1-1	CASSLQGSTEAFF
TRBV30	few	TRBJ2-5	CAWSASRVSTKETQYF
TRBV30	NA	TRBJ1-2	CAWDRAGYGYTF
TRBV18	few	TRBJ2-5	CASSPGLVIVQTQYF
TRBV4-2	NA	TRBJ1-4	CASRQGAGNEKLFF
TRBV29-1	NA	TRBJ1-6	CSVQEGSYNSPLHF
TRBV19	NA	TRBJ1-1	CASSRQGRTEAFF
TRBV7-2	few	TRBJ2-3	CASSLDRSGGALDTQYF
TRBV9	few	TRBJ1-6	CASSLSRLGSPLHF
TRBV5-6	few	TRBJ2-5	CASSLQGLAGVETQYF
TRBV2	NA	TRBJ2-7	CASSEDQISEQYF
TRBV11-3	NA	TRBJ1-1	CASSKGQNTEAFF
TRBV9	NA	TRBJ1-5	CASSVDPSNQPQHF
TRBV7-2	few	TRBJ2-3	CASSPTVDTQYF
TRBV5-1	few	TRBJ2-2	CASSLELAGSGELFF
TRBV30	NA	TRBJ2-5	CAWRVGETQYF
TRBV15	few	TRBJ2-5	CATTRGQETQYF
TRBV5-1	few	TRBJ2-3	CASSLGATTTDTQYF
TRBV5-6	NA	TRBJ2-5	CASSIQGARETQYF
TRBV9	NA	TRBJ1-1	CASSAVTRYTEAFF
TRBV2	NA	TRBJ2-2	CASSEWQGNTGELFF
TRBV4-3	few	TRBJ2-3	CASSQGPSGTTDTQYF
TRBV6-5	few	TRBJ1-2	CASSLDGNNYGYTF
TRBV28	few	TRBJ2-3	CASSSPGYSAGSKNF
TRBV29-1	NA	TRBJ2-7	CSVRAETYEQYF
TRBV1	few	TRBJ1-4	CTSSPGTRNEKLFF
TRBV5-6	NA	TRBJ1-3	CASSLRGNTIYF